This T cell receptor beta chain comes out of a study of T cells in women clearing cervical HPV infection. Study-level background: Donors had HPV16-related CIN3 or worse; 2 had invasive cancer.

Libraries were prepared by immunoSEQ multiplex PCR; TCRdb keeps only in-frame clonotypes and omits some of them. Its clone listing holds about 39,000 clones. Comments on this clone: The antigen is unknown.

Cervical HPV DNA detected by MY09/MY11 PCR, typed by dot-blot. Points from the study as a whole: Associations may precede or follow infection; HPV-specific or memory T cells were not isolated.

Sequenced material: blood buffy coat. The receptor comes from a woman between 18 and 75 years old with a cervical HPV16 infection that either progressed to CIN3+ or cleared (not recorded which).

CDR3 sequence: CSARHSTGNTEAFF. The CDR3 bases that were read are TGCAGTGCTAGGCATTCGACAGGTAACACTGAA. The chain has TRBV20-1 and TRBJ1-1, with D perhaps TRBD1 (6 bases). The CDR3 goes on 3 residues after the read ends, and that part is filled in from the germline J gene. The V gene's germline CDR1 is DFQATT and CDR2 SNEGSKA (reference sequence). The CDR3 has 14 amino acids. The V gene lost 3 bases and the J gene lost 2 bases, with 13 bases spanning the gap.